A single sample is the source of the 27 T cell receptor beta chains below, sequenced in a study of radiation and T cells in renal cell carcinoma. The protocol was immunoSEQ multiplex PCR, while the TCRdb copy is restricted to in-frame clones and leaves out a portion. The profile shows around 99,000 clones, approximately 82% of them singletons. Time point meaning: blood 4 weeks post-SBRT, at nephrectomy. As to treatment: 15 Gy SBRT to primary tumor, nephrectomy 4 weeks later. Sequencing was performed on blood, taken from a patient whose treatment included radiotherapy and nephrectomy. These receptors all stem from a man between 60 and 70 years old with renal cell carcinoma.

The gene calls are TRBV7-9 and TRBJ2-1, with TRBD1 matching 7 bases. Germline-derived CDR1 and CDR2 are SEHNR and FQNEAQ (reference sequence). V lost 2 bases and J lost 5; bases outside the gene matches: 6. There are 15 residues in the CDR3. This CDR3 is CASSLRGQPHNEQFF. CDR3 in DNA: TGTGCCAGCAGCTTAAGGGGACAGCCCCACAATGAGCAGTTCTTC.

This chain's CDR3 is CASSPLRGSQPQHF. DNA of the CDR3: TGTGCCAGCTCACCACTCAGGGGAAGTCAGCCCCAGCATTTT. The chain recombines TRBV18 with TRBJ1-5; tentatively, D is TRBD1 (6 bases). The CDR3 contains 14 residues. Per germline, CDR1 KGHSH and CDR2 LQKENI. V lost 1 base and J lost 6, with 10 bases in between.

The V and J genes are TRBV2 and TRBJ2-7; D remains ambiguous. The CDR3 loop spans 11 amino acids. CDR1 is SNHLY, CDR2 FYNNEI, per germline. Trimming left V 4 bases short and J 7 bases short, with 8 bases between. Written as DNA, the CDR3 is TGTGCCAGCAGTGGATATTCAGAGCAGTACTTC. Translated: CASSGYSEQYF.

The CDR3 here is CASSLGGLGLKEQYF. The CDR3 DNA reads as TGCGCCAGCAGCTTGGGCGGACTGGGGTTGAAGGAGCAGTACTTC. The genes are TRBV5-1 and TRBJ2-7, with a weak D call TRBD2 (5 bases). CDR1 SGHRS and CDR2 YFSETQ come from the germline V gene. The CDR3 contains 15 residues. Trimming stripped 0 bases from V and 7 bases from J, with 17 bases between.

The rearrangement joins TRBV11-2 to TRBJ2-2; 9 bases are a match to TRBD1. Germline V lookup: CDR1 SGHAT, CDR2 FQNNGV. This CDR3 spans 17 amino acids. J was trimmed by 5 bases and V by 4 bases; bases with no gene match: 11. The CDR3 region has the DNA TGTGCCAGCAGCTCAGGCCCGGGACAGGGCTATACCGGGGAGCTGTTTTTT. Translating gives CASSSGPGQGYTGELFF.

V usage is TRBV4-2 and J usage is TRBJ2-4; 7 positions match TRBD2. Germline CDR1 is LGHNA and CDR2 is YNFKEQ. V lost 0 bases and J lost 0; bases outside the gene matches: 5. There are 17 residues in the CDR3. The DNA for the CDR3 is TGTGCCAGCAGCCAAGATCCGGCTAGCGGAGCCAAAAACATTCAGTACTTC. Its translation is CASSQDPASGAKNIQYF.

This clone was counted ten times or more. The chain combines TRBV6-5 with TRBJ1-1, with TRBD1 as a possible D gene (6 bases). The V and J ends lost 7 bases and 3 bases respectively, with 18 bases between them. The CDR3 extends over 15 amino acids. The germline CDR1 and CDR2 sequences are MNHEY and SVGAGI. In nucleotides, the CDR3 is TGTGCCAGCACCCCCCCCAGGGGCGGGGACACTGAAGCTTTCTTT. Protein sequence: CASTPPRGGDTEAFF.

The gene calls are TRBV9 and TRBJ2-1, with D maybe TRBD1 (5 bases). V gave up 0 bases and J gave up 8 bases, with 9 bases separating them. Germline CDR1 and CDR2: SGDLS and YYNGEE. CDR3 length: 13 amino acids. CDR3 sequence (DNA): TGTGCCAGCAGCGTAGGGGGCAGTGATGAGCAGTTCTTC. This codes for CASSVGGSDEQFF.

The genes are TRBV5-1 and TRBJ1-3; D is perhaps TRBD1 (6 bases). Per germline, CDR1 SGHRS and CDR2 YFSETQ. With 0 bases removed from V and 4 bases from J, the gap between germline ends came to 14 bases. The CDR3 length is 16 residues. This CDR3 reads CASSLGPTGTGNTIYF. In DNA form, the CDR3 reads TGCGCCAGCAGCTTGGGGCCCACAGGGACGGGAAACACCATATATTTT. The whole variable domain, remainder taken from reference TRBV5-1 and TRBJ1-3, is KAGVTQTPRYLIKTRGQQVTLSCSPISGHRSVSWYQQTPGQGLQFLFEYFSETQRNKGNFPGRFSGRQFSNSRSEMNVSTLELGDSALYLCASSLGPTGTGNTIYFGEGSWLTVV.

This chain joins TRBV18 and TRBJ2-7; 7 nucleotides line up with TRBD1. Germline CDR1 is KGHSH and CDR2 is LQKENI. With 6 bases clipped from V and 3 bases from J, the junction kept 8 bases outside the gene matches. The CDR3 loop spans 14 amino acids. The CDR3 DNA reads TGTGCCAGCTCCCTAAGGGGGCGCCGCTACGAGCAGTACTTC. Its protein is CASSLRGRRYEQYF.

The V gene is TRBV28, the J gene TRBJ1-1, with TRBD1 matching 8 bases. The CDR3 has 16 amino acids. Germline values: CDR1 MDHEN, CDR2 SYDVKM. V lost 5 bases to trimming and J lost 5 bases; unmatched junction nucleotides: 13. The CDR3 sequence is CASSGPHRGARTEAFF. CDR3 bases: TGTGCCAGCAGTGGCCCCCACAGGGGGGCGAGGACTGAAGCTTTCTTT. Using reference TRBV28 and TRBJ1-1 for the parts outside the CDR3, the full variable domain is DVKVTQSSRYLVKRTGEKVFLECVQDMDHENMFWYRQDPGLGLRLIYFSYDVKMKEKGDIPEGYSVSREKKERFSLILESASTNQTSMYLCASSGPHRGARTEAFFGQGTRLTVV.

This chain joins TRBV30 and TRBJ2-1; D not certain. Germline values: CDR1 GTSNPN, CDR2 SVGIG (reference sequence). The CDR3 has 13 amino acids. V was cut by 1 base and J by 6 bases, with 10 bases left in between. This CDR3 is CAWSEAVINEQFF. As DNA, the CDR3 is TGTGCCTGGAGTGAGGCGGTCATCAATGAGCAGTTCTTC.

V is TRBV30 and J is TRBJ1-3; D is uncertain. The germline V gene has CDR1 GTSNPN and CDR2 SVGIG (reference sequence). V lost 2 bases and J 4 bases, leaving 9 bases between the germline ends. The CDR3 length is 13 residues. Written as DNA, the CDR3 is TGTGCCTGGAGTATCCTGGGGGGAAACACCATATATTTT. It translates to CAWSILGGNTIYF.

This clone showed up just once. V is TRBV19 and J is TRBJ2-1, with TRBD1 as a possible D gene (8 bases). V gave up 0 bases and J gave up 4 bases, with 13 bases separating them. Germline CDR1 is LNHDA and CDR2 is SQIVND (reference sequence). The CDR3 spans 16 residues. The CDR3 protein is CASSIDLQGGYNEQFF. The CDR3 nucleotides read TGTGCCAGTAGTATAGATCTACAGGGGGGGTACAATGAGCAGTTCTTC.

The V gene is TRBV15, the J gene TRBJ2-1; 7 bases agree with TRBD2. Germline V gene sequence: CDR1 LNHNV, CDR2 YYDKDF (reference sequence). This CDR3 has 15 residues. The V and J ends lost 1 base and 5 bases, in that order; junction bases with no gene match: 5. The CDR3 nucleotides are TGTGCCACCAGCAGAGTTGGCGGGAGCCACAATGAGCAGTTCTTC. It translates to CATSRVGGSHNEQFF.

The chain carries TRBV7-9 and TRBJ2-3, with D unclear. This CDR3 comprises 14 residues. In germline, CDR1 is SEHNR, CDR2 FQNEAQ (reference sequence). Trimming pared 2 bases from V and 5 bases from J, leaving 11 bases between. DNA for the CDR3: TGTGCCAGCAGCTTAAGCGAGTCGGTAGATACGCAGTATTTT. Translation gives CASSLSESVDTQYF.

CDR3 sequence reads: CASRPGPASTDTQYF. CDR3 bases: TGCGCCAGCAGACCGGGACCGGCTAGCACAGATACGCAGTATTTT. The chain joins TRBV5-1 to TRBJ2-3, with D perhaps being TRBD1 or TRBD2 (5 bases each). The germline gives CDR1 SGHRS, CDR2 YFSETQ. Trimming took off 5 bases at V and 0 bases at J, with 13 bases between the two ends. CDR3 length equals 15 residues.

Sample share makes this clone medium-sized (0.01 to 0.1%). The CDR3 region is CASSGNTGTGVYEQYF. CDR3 nucleotides: TGCGCCAGCAGTGGGAATACCGGGACAGGGGTCTACGAGCAGTACTTC. The rearrangement uses TRBV10-1 and TRBJ2-7; 10 bases match TRBD1. The germline V gene encodes CDR1 WNHNN and CDR2 SYGVQD (reference sequence). With V trimmed by 4 bases and J by 3 bases, 9 bases remained unmatched. The CDR3 has 16 residues.

J is TRBJ2-1 and V is TRBV27; either TRBD1 or TRBD2 may supply D (5 bases each). Germline V gene sequence: CDR1 MNHEY, CDR2 SMNVEV (reference sequence). Trimming pared 1 base from V and 8 bases from J, leaving 9 bases between. This CDR3 is 13 amino acids long. The CDR3 coding sequence is TGTGCCAGCAGTTTATGGGACCGGGATGAGCAGTTCTTC. Amino acids: CASSLWDRDEQFF.

The CDR3 region is CASSLVGGSYNEQFF. Here the CDR3 DNA reads TGTGCCAGCAGCTTGGTGGGGGGCTCCTACAATGAGCAGTTCTTC. The gene calls are TRBV5-6 and TRBJ2-1, with D possibly matching TRBD2 (6 bases). The CDR3 length is 15 residues. Between the trimmed V and J ends, which lost 0 bases and 0 bases, there was a span of 7 bases. Germline lookup yields CDR1 SGHDT and CDR2 YYEEEE.

The V call is TRBV14, the J call TRBJ2-2, with D unclear. V lost 6 bases, J lost 7 bases, and 12 bases lay in between. This CDR3 contains 13 residues. Germline V lookup: CDR1 SGHDN, CDR2 FVKESK. The CDR3 nucleotides are TGTGCCAGCAGTCCAAATCGGGTCGGGGAGCTGTTTTTT. It yields the protein CASSPNRVGELFF.

The J gene is TRBJ1-2, the V gene TRBV21-1; the listed D gene, TRBD1, was not tested against the DNA. TRBV21-1 is tagged as a pseudogene. This CDR3 has 17 residues. CDR3 in DNA: TGTGCCAGCAGCAAGGCCCCGCCTGACAGGGAGGTGACAGGCTACACCTTC. As protein: CASSKAPPDREVTGYTF.

This chain connects TRBV6-1 to TRBJ2-1; 8 bases line up with TRBD1. This CDR3 spans 15 amino acids. CDR1 is MNHNS and CDR2 is SASEGT in the germline V gene. The V segment lost 7 bases and the J segment 4 bases; nucleotides outside the gene matches: 9. Here the CDR3 reads CASTNDRGPYNEQFF. The CDR3 DNA reads TGTGCCAGCACCAACGACAGGGGCCCTTACAATGAGCAGTTCTTC.

The V call is TRBV7-2, the J call TRBJ1-5; D possibly corresponds to TRBD1 (6 bases). The germline V and J ends were trimmed by 5 bases and 3 bases, with 17 bases remaining between them. There are 16 residues in the CDR3. CDR1 and CDR2 (germline): SGHTA, FQGNSA. As DNA, the CDR3 is TGTGCCAGCAGCCTTTCTATAAGGGGGTCCAATCAGCCCCAGCATTTT. As protein: CASSLSIRGSNQPQHF.

The rearrangement uses TRBV9 and TRBJ1-2; no reliable D call. CDR1 and CDR2 (germline): SGDLS, YYNGEE. V lost 0 bases to trimming and J lost 8 bases, with 11 bases between them. The CDR3 spans 13 residues. CDR3 in amino acids: CASSVGVARGYTF. The CDR3 bases are TGTGCCAGCAGCGTAGGTGTAGCGAGGGGCTACACCTTC.

This rearrangement joins TRBV27 to TRBJ1-5; a weak D match, TRBD1 (6 bases). V lost 6 bases, J lost 11 bases, and 23 bases lay in between. CDR1 is MNHEY and CDR2 is SMNVEV in the germline V gene (reference sequence). This CDR3 is built from 15 residues. The CDR3, as DNA: TGTGCCAGCAGCCCATTGGAACAGTTTAGGGGGGCCCAGCATTTT. Protein: CASSPLEQFRGAQHF.

The V and J genes are TRBV4-2 and TRBJ2-7, with 7 bases that match TRBD2. CDR1 is LGHNA, CDR2 YNFKEQ, per germline. The J segment lost 7 bases and the V segment lost 1 base, leaving 19 bases of the junction unmatched. The CDR3 is 18 amino acids. The DNA for the CDR3 is TGTGCCAGCAGCCAAGTAATGATGTACGGCGGGAGTATCTGGGAGCAGTACTTC. This gives the protein CASSQVMMYGGSIWEQYF.